This TCR beta chain was retrieved from a study of regulatory T cells in long-lasting Graves disease. Regarding the study as a whole: Compared with new cases, persistent Graves' patients showed reduced TCR diversity. Fewer public clonotypes were shared by new patients (about 940) than by persistent patients (about 2,800).

V dropped 6 bases and J dropped 4 bases, with 10 bases sitting between them. There are 11 residues in the CDR3. Germline loops: CDR1 DFQATT, CDR2 SNEGSKA (reference sequence). Specified time point: newly diagnosed GD, antithyroid drugs for less than 3 months. PBMC-extracted RNA yielded the TCR library. This clonotype was seen many times. Antigen specificity is unknown. Sequencing libraries for TCR beta were prepared with iRepertoire HTBI primers and Arm-PCR of CDR3 regions. TCRdb fed the multiplex PCR reads into MiXCR, producing one record per CDR3 protein. The table includes 410,000 or so distinct CDR3 sequences, about 15% detected once. These same records also appear under a second study, on T cells in Graves' hyperthyroidism and ophthalmopathy. That report adds: The primer set for the first-round RT-PCR of the TCR CDR3 was HTBI.

V usage is TRBV20-1 and J usage is TRBJ2-7, with a tentative D call TRBD2 (5 bases). Sequencing used peripheral blood mononuclear cells (PBMCs), obtained at new diagnosis, from a patient treated with antithyroid drugs. The sequence derives from a woman aged 25 to 39 with Graves disease. The CDR3 spells CSAGPGYEQYF. The CDR3 DNA reads as TGCAGTGCCGGACCGGGGTACGAGCAGTACTTC.